These 8 T cell receptor beta chains originate from one sample sequenced in a study of T cell responses to AZD1222 COVID-19 vaccine. Generated by immunoSEQ multiplex PCR, the TCRdb table keeps only in-frame clones and is missing some. Of 95,000 to 150,000 clones listed, roughly 90% are singletons. The sequencing here drew on peripheral blood, taken 28 days after the second AZD1222 dose. These receptors originate from an adult who received the AZD1222 COVID-19 vaccine.

The chain uses TRBV5-4 and TRBJ2-7; possibly TRBD1 for D (5 bases). Germline V lookup: CDR1 SGHNT, CDR2 YYREEE (reference sequence). Deletions cut 0 bases from V and 5 bases from J, with 15 bases between. The CDR3 consists of 15 residues. The CDR3 coding sequence is TGTGCCAGCAGCTTGGAAGGACGATCCAGGGACGAGCAGTACTTC. This translates into CASSLEGRSRDEQYF.

This clone has only one observation. V and J are TRBV12-5 and TRBJ2-1, with D unresolved. V lost 1 base and J lost 3, with 7 bases in between. The CDR3 totals 14 residues. Germline V gene data show CDR1 as LGHNT and CDR2 as FRNRAP. CDR3 sequence reads: CASGLGTDYNEQFF. The CDR3 DNA follows: TGTGCTAGTGGTTTGGGAACAGACTACAATGAGCAGTTCTTC.

The chain uses TRBV11-3 and TRBJ2-3; 7 positions match TRBD2. With V trimmed by 6 bases and J by 1 base, 4 bases remained unmatched. From germline, CDR1 is SGHNT and CDR2 YENEEA. The CDR3 covers 14 residues. CDR3 loop: CASSPGGGTDTQYF. The CDR3 DNA reads TGTGCCAGCAGTCCTGGGGGGGGCACAGATACGCAGTATTTT.

This sequence joins TRBV6-1 and TRBJ2-1; D unresolved. Germline CDR1 reads MNHNS; CDR2 reads SASEGT. This CDR3 has 14 residues. Trimming stripped 1 base from V and 10 bases from J, with 14 bases between. The CDR3 DNA reads as TGTGCCAGCAGTGAAGGGGTTTCGTTCGGCGAGCAGTTCTTC. This encodes CASSEGVSFGEQFF.

CDR3 amino acids: CASSQLPSGLGEQYF. The CDR3 DNA reads as TGTGCCAGCAGCCAACTCCCAAGCGGGCTAGGCGAGCAGTACTTC. The chain links TRBV3-1 (or the pseudogene TRBV3-2) to TRBJ2-7, with a weak D call TRBD2 (6 bases). In germline, CDR1 is LGHDT, CDR2 YNNKEL (reference sequence). The CDR3 runs to 15 residues. V gave up 2 bases and J gave up 6 bases, with 17 bases separating them.

This clone was found once. The rearrangement uses TRBV28 and TRBJ1-2; 9 bases agree with TRBD1. The CDR3 contains 14 residues. V lost 6 bases, J lost 4 bases, and 6 bases stayed unmatched. From germline, CDR1 is MDHEN and CDR2 SYDVKM. CDR3 nucleotide sequence: TGTGCCAGCAGGAGGACAGGGGCCATCTATGGCTACACCTTC. This encodes CASRRTGAIYGYTF.

The chain joins TRBV28 to TRBJ1-3; D is possibly TRBD1 (6 bases). The ends were cut back, 3 bases at V and 1 base at J, with 10 bases in the middle. Germline V gives CDR1 MDHEN, CDR2 SYDVKM. This CDR3 is 15 amino acids long. The chain's CDR3 is CASSFAGVSGNTIYF. CDR3 sequence (DNA): TGTGCCAGCAGTTTTGCAGGGGTATCTGGAAACACCATATATTTT.

The rearrangement uses TRBV29-1 and TRBJ2-7, with TRBD1 matching over 9 bases. This CDR3 is built from 14 residues. V shed 4 bases and J 0 bases; nucleotides not matched to a gene: 4. CDR1 is SQVTM and CDR2 is ANQGSEA in the germline V gene. In DNA, the CDR3 is TGCAGCGTTGGGGGGGACAGGGCCTCCTACGAGCAGTACTTC. This encodes CSVGGDRASYEQYF.